The 9 T cell receptor beta chains presented below share a single source sample, sequenced in a study of blood T cell repertoires in COVID-19. Produced via immunoSEQ multiplex PCR; TCRdb's table is partial and in-frame only. Counted here are about 68,000 clones, 89% occurring once; the ten biggest clones make up 7.5% to 9%. Sequencing was done on a sample of peripheral blood. The source of these receptors is a man in his fifties with active COVID-19.

The chain combines TRBV5-1 with TRBJ1-2; TRBD1 agrees at 7 bases. This CDR3 is 14 amino acids long. The junction had 4 bases not matched to a gene; V was cut back by 2 bases and J by 3 bases. CDR1 SGHRS and CDR2 YFSETQ come from the germline V gene. The CDR3 loop reads CASSFTGEDYGYTF. In DNA form, the CDR3 reads TGCGCCAGCAGCTTTACAGGGGAGGACTATGGCTACACCTTC. The full variable domain, its missing parts supplied by reference TRBV5-1 and TRBJ1-2, is KAGVTQTPRYLIKTRGQQVTLSCSPISGHRSVSWYQQTPGQGLQFLFEYFSETQRNKGNFPGRFSGRQFSNSRSEMNVSTLELGDSALYLCASSFTGEDYGYTFGSGTRLTVV.

The J gene is TRBJ2-2, the V gene TRBV30, with 10 nucleotides matching TRBD2. Looked up from germline, CDR1 is GTSNPN and CDR2 is SVGIG (reference sequence). V lost 5 bases and J lost 3; bases outside the gene matches: 9. This CDR3 region has 16 residues. CDR3 nucleotide sequence: TGTGCCTGGGAATCCGCTAGCGGGGGCGACACCGGGGAGCTGTTTTTT. Translation gives CAWESASGGDTGELFF.

The chain couples TRBV18 to TRBJ2-5, with 7 bases fitting TRBD2. CDR3 length: 14 residues. Trimming took 2 bases from V and 2 from J; bases not matched to a gene: 2. CDR1 is KGHSH, CDR2 LQKENI, per germline. CDR3 bases: TGTGCCAGCTCACCAGGGCGGGGGCAAGAGACCCAGTACTTC. Protein sequence: CASSPGRGQETQYF. The complete variable domain, with remaining parts taken from reference TRBV18 and TRBJ2-5, reads NAGVMQNPRHLVRRRGQEARLRCSPMKGHSHVYWYRQLPEEGLKFMVYLQKENIIDESGMPKERFSAEFPKEGPSILRIQQVVRGDSAAYFCASSPGRGQETQYFGPGTRLLVL.

The CDR3 loop reads CASSQRLNGQETQYF. As DNA, the CDR3 is TGCGCCAGCAGTCAGAGACTGAACGGCCAAGAGACCCAGTACTTC. The V gene is TRBV4-1, the J gene TRBJ2-5; unclear D gene. The CDR3 extends over 15 amino acids. With 6 bases removed from V and 1 base from J, the gap between germline ends came to 15 bases. Germline V gives CDR1 MGHRA, CDR2 YSYEKL.

The chain uses TRBV4-1 and TRBJ2-2; TRBD1 aligns across 11 bases. The trim removed 0 bases at V and 9 bases at J, leaving 3 bases unmatched. Germline CDR1 is MGHRA and CDR2 is YSYEKL. The CDR3 loop spans 15 amino acids. The CDR3 DNA is TGCGCCAGCAGCCAAGAGAGGACAGGGGGCTGGGAGCTGTTTTTT. The encoded protein is CASSQERTGGWELFF.

The chain has TRBV7-8 and TRBJ2-1; 7 bases align to TRBD1. Per germline, CDR1 SGHVS and CDR2 FQNEAQ. CDR3 size: 13 residues. The trim removed 4 bases at V and 4 bases at J, leaving 1 base unmatched. CDR3: CASSSGQYNEQFF. DNA for the CDR3: TGTGCCAGCAGCTCGGGACAGTACAATGAGCAGTTCTTC.

V gene TRBV5-6 combines with J gene TRBJ2-1; 10 bases fit TRBD2. CDR1 SGHDT and CDR2 YYEEEE come from the germline V gene. The CDR3 totals 15 residues. V shed 0 bases and J 9 bases; nucleotides not matched to a gene: 6. CDR3 nucleotides: TGTGCCAGCAGCTTGGGGCTAGCGGGGGTATCTGAGCAGTTCTTC. Protein product: CASSLGLAGVSEQFF.

The chain carries TRBV2 and TRBJ2-5; tentative D call: TRBD1 (5 bases). The V end was cut by 2 bases, the J end by 7 bases, with 17 bases between. Germline lookup yields CDR1 SNHLY and CDR2 FYNNEI. The CDR3 contains 15 residues. The CDR3 DNA reads as TGTGCCAGCAGTGAAATCCCCGCGAGTCAGGGGACCCAGTACTTC. The encoded protein is CASSEIPASQGTQYF.

The chain carries TRBV28 and TRBJ1-5; D is ambiguous. CDR3 size: 16 residues. The germline gives CDR1 MDHEN, CDR2 SYDVKM. Between the trimmed V and J ends, which lost 5 bases and 0 bases, there was a span of 14 bases. Written as DNA, the CDR3 is TGTGCCAGCAGTCCCCCAGGTCAGTTTAGCAATCAGCCCCAGCATTTT. Translating it yields CASSPPGQFSNQPQHF.